The 10 T cell receptor beta chains presented below share a single source sample, sequenced in a study of molecular identifiers for immune sequencing clone quantification. One entry per CDR3 protein results from TCRdb running MiXCR on the PCR reads. The data show approximately 500,000 distinct CDR3 sequences, about 25% seen once. The sequenced material came from naive CD8+ T cells from blood, with Jurkat cell RNA spiked in. Specified subset: FACS-sorted CD8+CD4-CCR7+CD45RA+ naive T cells. These receptors were taken from a human donor in good health. Some libraries in this study had Jurkat cell RNA spiked in.

This clonotype was found many times. The genes are TRBV29-1 and TRBJ2-2; 13 nucleotides align to TRBD2. Germline assignment: CDR1 SQVTM and CDR2 ANQGSEA. The CDR3 sequence is 17 residues long. V was clipped by 6 bases and J by 4 bases; unmatched bases: 11. In DNA form, the CDR3 reads TGCAGCGTCCGAGACTGGACTAGCGGGAGTGGCACCGGGGAGCTGTTTTTT. Amino acid sequence: CSVRDWTSGSGTGELFF.

As concerns this clonotype: This may arise from a read error, as a much more abundant clone is one base away. The chain carries TRBV24-1 and TRBJ1-5; D not resolved. CDR3 length: 13 residues. The germline V gene encodes CDR1 KGHDR and CDR2 SFDVKD. The DNA for the CDR3 is TGTGCCACCAAGTTCGATAGCAATCAGCCCCAGCGTTTT. Its protein product is CATKFDSNQPQRF.

The CDR3 loop reads CASSQDSRGLGDTQYF. Here the CDR3 DNA reads TGCGCCAGCAGCCAAGATTCGAGGGGGCTGGGAGATACGCAGTATTTT. V and J are TRBV4-3 and TRBJ2-3, with TRBD1 matching over 7 bases. Germline lookup yields CDR1 LGHNA and CDR2 YSLEER. Losses at the gene ends were 0 bases for V and 5 bases for J; bases not matched to a gene: 8. There are 16 residues in the CDR3.

This clonotype was observed a handful of times. CDR3 bases: TGTGCCAGCAGTTATGGCCGTGCCGGAGCGCCCACCGGGGAGCTGTTTTTT. This codes for CASSYGRAGAPTGELFF. The gene calls are TRBV6-2 or TRBV6-3 and TRBJ2-2; D remains ambiguous. The length of the CDR3 is 17 residues. Germline V gene lookup returns CDR1 MNHEY and CDR2 SVGEGT. Trimming cost V 3 bases and J 4 bases, with 18 bases left between them.

This clonotype was detected a few times. The gene calls are TRBV27 and TRBJ1-1, with unresolved D. Germline values: CDR1 MNHEY, CDR2 SMNVEV (reference sequence). V gave up 5 bases and J gave up 2 bases, with 9 bases separating them. This CDR3 is 13 amino acids long. CDR3 loop: CASSQEGNTEAFF. The DNA of the CDR3 is TGTGCCAGCAGTCAGGAGGGAAACACTGAAGCTTTCTTT.

To note about this clonotype: This is likely an artifact of a read error, given a far larger clone one base away. This sequence joins TRBV4-1 and TRBJ2-7; D is ambiguous. The CDR3 has 14 amino acids. V lost 1 base, J lost 6 bases, and 13 bases lay in between. The V gene's germline CDR1 is MGHRA and CDR2 YSYEKL. CDR3 protein: CASSQGLSSCEQYF. CDR3 in DNA: TGCGCCAGCAGCCAAGGACTGTCCAGCTGCGAGCAGTACTTC.

In this sample, this clonotype turned up many times. V and J are TRBV11-2 and TRBJ2-6, with D possibly TRBD2 on 6 matching bases. The CDR3 runs to 14 residues. Per germline, CDR1 SGHAT and CDR2 FQNNGV. Trimming pared 1 base from V and 8 bases from J, leaving 9 bases between. CDR3 residues: CASSLGGGTNVLTF. The CDR3 nucleotides are TGTGCCAGCAGCTTAGGAGGCGGGACCAACGTCCTGACTTTC.

The chain recombines TRBV14 with TRBJ2-7; D gene uncertain. The V end was cut by 0 bases, the J end by 0 bases, with 6 bases between. Germline V gene sequence: CDR1 SGHDN, CDR2 FVKESK. This CDR3 has 14 amino acids. The DNA of the CDR3 is TGTGCCAGCAGCCAAGAGGGTCTCTCCTACGAGCAGTACTTC. This encodes CASSQEGLSYEQYF.

Turning to this clonotype: One base away lies a much larger clone, so this may be a sequencing read error. This chain joins TRBV5-6 and TRBJ2-7; 7 nucleotides match TRBD2. The CDR3 totals 16 residues. The V gene's germline CDR1 is SGHDT and CDR2 YYEEEE. The ends lost 7 bases at V and 0 bases at J; junction bases unmatched: 13. Here the CDR3 reads CASALARAGSSYEQYF. The CDR3 DNA reads as TGTGCCAGCGCCCTGGCTCGAGCGGGGAGCTCCTACGAGCAGTACTTC.

This clonotype was observed a few times. The J gene is TRBJ1-6, the V gene TRBV6-5, with D maybe TRBD1 (5 bases). The V gene lost 4 bases and the J gene lost 4 bases, with 14 bases spanning the gap. Germline V CDR1 and CDR2: MNHEY, SVGAGI. CDR3 length: 16 amino acids. This chain's CDR3 is CASSSPGEGYNSPLHF. In DNA, the CDR3 is TGTGCCAGCAGTTCCCCCGGCGAGGGGTATAATTCACCCCTCCACTTT.